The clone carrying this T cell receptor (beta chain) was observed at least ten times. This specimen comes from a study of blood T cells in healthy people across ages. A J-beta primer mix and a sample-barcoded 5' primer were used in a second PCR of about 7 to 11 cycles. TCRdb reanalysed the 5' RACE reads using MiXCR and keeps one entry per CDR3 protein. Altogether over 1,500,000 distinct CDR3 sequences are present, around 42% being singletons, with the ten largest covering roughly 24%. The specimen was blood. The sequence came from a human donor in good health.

The CDR3 DNA is TGTGCCAGCAGTAGGGACGGCACCTCTGGGGCCAACGTCCTGACTTTC. It codes for CASSRDGTSGANVLTF. V is TRBV6-4 and J is TRBJ2-6; D assignment may be TRBD1 or TRBD2 (5 bases each). Trimming pared 5 bases from V and 0 bases from J, leaving 11 bases between. Germline V gene data show CDR1 as MRHNA and CDR2 as SNTAGT. The length of the CDR3 is 16 residues.